The 17 T cell receptor beta chains listed next were all sequenced from one sample in a study of blood T cells in healthy people across ages. Next came a second PCR, run for about 7 to 11 cycles, which used a sample-barcoded 5' primer along with a J-beta primer mix. TCRdb analysed the 5' RACE reads with MiXCR anew, one entry per CDR3 protein. Of 750,000 to 850,000 distinct CDR3 sequences listed, around 25% are singletons. This sample was shared with a second study, whose subject was T cells of mothers and their children.

The sample comprised blood. These receptors were collected from a boy aged 5-17 years in good health.

The rearrangement uses TRBV7-9 and TRBJ2-3; D not certain. The CDR3 loop spans 16 amino acids. The V gene lost 5 bases and the J gene lost 0 bases, with 15 bases spanning the gap. Per germline, CDR1 SEHNR and CDR2 FQNEAQ (reference sequence). The CDR3 sequence is CASSRVPGQSTDTQYF. CDR3 coding DNA: TGTGCCAGCAGCCGCGTCCCGGGCCAGAGCACAGATACGCAGTATTTT.

The rearrangement joins TRBV12-3 or TRBV12-4 to TRBJ2-3; 7 nucleotides align to TRBD2. This CDR3 is 14 amino acids long. J was trimmed by 1 base and V by 4 bases; bases with no gene match: 2. In DNA form, the CDR3 reads TGTGCCAGCAGTTGTGGGGGGGGCACAGATACGCAGTATTTT. Protein product: CASSCGGGTDTQYF.

This clonotype was seen only a few times. The chain recombines TRBV6-5 with TRBJ2-2; D is undetermined. The germline V gene encodes CDR1 MNHEY and CDR2 SVGAGI. Deletions cut 6 bases from V and 5 bases from J, with 13 bases between. This CDR3 region has 14 residues. The CDR3, as DNA: TGTGCCAGCAGCCGCGTAGGTTTTACCGGGGAGCTGTTTTTT. Amino acids: CASSRVGFTGELFF.

The rearrangement uses TRBV28 and TRBJ2-4; perhaps TRBD1 as D (5 bases). With 2 bases removed from V and 1 base from J, the gap between germline ends came to 12 bases. The CDR3 has 16 amino acids. The germline V gene encodes CDR1 MDHEN and CDR2 SYDVKM. The CDR3 nucleotides are TGTGCCAGCAGTTTAGGGAAGGGGAAGGCCAAAAACATTCAGTACTTC. Translated, it gives CASSLGKGKAKNIQYF. The full variable domain, in which reference TRBV28 and TRBJ2-4 provide the parts outside the CDR3, is DVKVTQSSRYLVKRTGEKVFLECVQDMDHENMFWYRQDPGLGLRLIYFSYDVKMKEKGDIPEGYSVSREKKERFSLILESASTNQTSMYLCASSLGKGKAKNIQYFGAGTRLSVL.

This clonotype was counted a few times. The J gene is TRBJ1-2, the V gene TRBV5-1, with 7 bases that match TRBD1. CDR1 and CDR2 from the germline V gene are SGHRS and YFSETQ. The trim removed 3 bases at V and 2 bases at J, leaving 4 bases unmatched. This CDR3 has 14 amino acids. The CDR3 DNA is TGCGCCAGCAGCTGGGGGACAGAGAACTATGGCTACACCTTC. It yields the protein CASSWGTENYGYTF. Full variable domain (missing parts from reference TRBV5-1 and TRBJ1-2): KAGVTQTPRYLIKTRGQQVTLSCSPISGHRSVSWYQQTPGQGLQFLFEYFSETQRNKGNFPGRFSGRQFSNSRSEMNVSTLELGDSALYLCASSWGTENYGYTFGSGTRLTVV.

There are a few counts of this clonotype. The rearrangement uses TRBV7-3 and TRBJ2-1; D is uncertain. The last part of the DNA fits TRBJ2-5 better; the J call may be wrong. This CDR3 contains 15 residues. Germline CDR1 and CDR2: SGHTA and FQGTGA. The CDR3 sequence is CASSLMPYEKETQYF. CDR3 bases: TGTGCCAGCAGCTTAATGCCCTATGAGAAAGAGACCCAGTACTTC.

This clonotype was counted only a few times. The genes are TRBV14 and TRBJ1-4; D call uncertain. Trimming shortened V by 5 bases and J by 6 bases, and 16 bases separated the two germline ends. Germline V gene lookup returns CDR1 SGHDN and CDR2 FVKESK. The CDR3 covers 15 residues. The CDR3 reads CASSGRAGRDEKLFF. In DNA, the CDR3 is TGTGCCAGCAGCGGACGGGCGGGAAGAGATGAAAAACTGTTTTTT.

This chain joins TRBV5-1 and TRBJ2-3, with a weak D call TRBD2 (6 bases). The germline V and J ends were trimmed by 0 bases and 4 bases, with 18 bases remaining between them. CDR1 is SGHRS, CDR2 YFSETQ, per germline. CDR3 length: 17 amino acids. CDR3 DNA: TGCGCCAGCAGCTTGGGTGTGGCACGGGGAGGCGCAGATACGCAGTATTTT. It yields the protein CASSLGVARGGADTQYF. The whole variable domain, remainder taken from reference TRBV5-1 and TRBJ2-3, is KAGVTQTPRYLIKTRGQQVTLSCSPISGHRSVSWYQQTPGQGLQFLFEYFSETQRNKGNFPGRFSGRQFSNSRSEMNVSTLELGDSALYLCASSLGVARGGADTQYFGPGTRLTVL.

The chain employs TRBV28 and TRBJ1-2; D is unresolved. This CDR3 has 15 residues. Trimming took 2 bases from V and 3 from J, leaving 13 bases between them. Germline V lookup: CDR1 MDHEN, CDR2 SYDVKM. CDR3 DNA: TGTGCCAGCAGTTTAATTAGGGCCGAATACTATGGCTACACCTTC. This gives the protein CASSLIRAEYYGYTF.

As regards this clonotype: Because the CDR3 is missing its conserved closing phenylalanine or tryptophan, this is likely a read error. V is TRBV7-9 and J is TRBJ2-1; D is perhaps TRBD1 or TRBD2 (6 bases each). The CDR3 consists of 15 residues. Per the germline V gene, CDR1 is SEHNR and CDR2 is FQNEAQ (reference sequence). V lost 8 bases and J 1 base, leaving 15 bases between the germline ends. This chain's CDR3 is CASETGGDSYNEQFL. DNA for the CDR3: TGTGCCAGCGAGACCGGGGGCGATTCCTACAATGAGCAGTTCCTC.

The chain employs TRBV24-1 and TRBJ2-3; D is possibly TRBD1 (6 bases). Trimming removed 4 bases at V and 1 base at J, with 20 bases between. CDR1 is KGHDR and CDR2 is SFDVKD in the germline V gene. The CDR3 loop spans 18 amino acids. For the CDR3, the DNA is TGTGCCACCAGTGACCCATCCAACAGGGTAGGCGGCACAGATACGCAGTATTTT. Residues: CATSDPSNRVGGTDTQYF.

V and J are TRBV24-1 and TRBJ2-3, with a weak D call TRBD1 (5 bases). The germline V gene encodes CDR1 KGHDR and CDR2 SFDVKD. The CDR3 is 17 amino acids. The V gene lost 3 bases and the J gene lost 2 bases, with 17 bases spanning the gap. CDR3 in amino acids: CATSDNHARALTDTQYF. CDR3 DNA sequence: TGTGCCACCAGTGATAACCACGCCAGGGCCCTCACAGATACGCAGTATTTT.

The chain has TRBV9 and TRBJ2-3; D unresolved. The CDR3 spans 13 residues. Germline V gene sequence: CDR1 SGDLS, CDR2 YYNGEE. The V and J ends lost 2 bases and 2 bases respectively, with 6 bases between them. Here the CDR3 DNA reads TGTGCCAGCAGCGTTTCCCCCACAGATACGCAGTATTTT. Amino acid sequence: CASSVSPTDTQYF.

This clonotype was detected a few times. The J gene is TRBJ2-1, the V gene TRBV12-5; 7 bases align to TRBD1. The CDR3 contains 17 residues. The germline V gene has CDR1 LGHNT and CDR2 FRNRAP. The junction had 6 bases not matched to a gene; V was cut back by 1 base and J by 0 bases. Written as DNA, the CDR3 is TGTGCTAGTGGTTTGGCCCCCCGGGACAGCTCCTACAATGAGCAGTTCTTC. Amino acid sequence: CASGLAPRDSSYNEQFF.

This sequence joins TRBV12-3 or TRBV12-4 and TRBJ2-1; D gene unclear. The V end lost 7 bases, the J end lost 5 bases, and 9 bases lay between the germline ends. The CDR3 extends over 12 amino acids. The chain's CDR3 is CASTKLHNEQFF. Here the CDR3 DNA reads TGTGCCAGCACTAAATTGCACAATGAGCAGTTCTTC.

This chain uses TRBV5-1 with TRBJ2-7, with D possibly matching TRBD2 (6 bases). In germline, CDR1 is SGHRS, CDR2 YFSETQ. CDR3 length: 15 residues. Deletions cut 3 bases from V and 2 bases from J, with 15 bases between. Here the CDR3 reads CASSSGGGITYEQYF. In DNA form, the CDR3 reads TGCGCCAGCAGCTCCGGTGGCGGGATCACCTACGAGCAGTACTTC.

This clonotype was found a few times. The CDR3 loop is CASSLTSGRGTGELFF. Written as DNA, the CDR3 is TGTGCCAGCAGCTTAACTAGCGGGAGAGGGACCGGGGAGCTGTTTTTT. The chain is built from TRBV7-3 and TRBJ2-2; 9 nucleotides agree with TRBD2. The germline gives CDR1 SGHTA, CDR2 FQGTGA. The CDR3 is made up of 16 amino acids. The trim removed 0 bases at V and 5 bases at J, leaving 4 bases unmatched.